Given below is one T cell receptor (beta chain) in context. Its antigen remains unknown. CDR1 is SEHNR, CDR2 FQNEAQ, per germline (reference sequence). The CDR3 covers 11 residues. Deletions cut 5 bases from V and 10 bases from J, with 8 bases between. This record belongs to a study of beta chain features in type 1 diabetes. Study-wide points: There was a moderate but significant shortening of TCRB CDR3s in all four CD4+ subsets of Type 1 diabetes patients.

Every bit of the isolated RNA underwent reverse transcription, so sequencing read expressed TCRB transcripts. Sequencing was performed with immunoSEQ multiplex PCR; in TCRdb, only in-frame clones are kept and a portion is missing. The sample carries 150,000 or so clones, about 44% recorded once. Sequenced: Tregs from blood. The receptor was isolated from a man younger than 35 in good health. This sequence joins TRBV7-9 and TRBJ1-4; D is undetermined. CDR3 loop: CASSKEGKLFF. The CDR3 DNA follows: TGTGCCAGCAGCAAAGAGGGAAAACTGTTTTTT.